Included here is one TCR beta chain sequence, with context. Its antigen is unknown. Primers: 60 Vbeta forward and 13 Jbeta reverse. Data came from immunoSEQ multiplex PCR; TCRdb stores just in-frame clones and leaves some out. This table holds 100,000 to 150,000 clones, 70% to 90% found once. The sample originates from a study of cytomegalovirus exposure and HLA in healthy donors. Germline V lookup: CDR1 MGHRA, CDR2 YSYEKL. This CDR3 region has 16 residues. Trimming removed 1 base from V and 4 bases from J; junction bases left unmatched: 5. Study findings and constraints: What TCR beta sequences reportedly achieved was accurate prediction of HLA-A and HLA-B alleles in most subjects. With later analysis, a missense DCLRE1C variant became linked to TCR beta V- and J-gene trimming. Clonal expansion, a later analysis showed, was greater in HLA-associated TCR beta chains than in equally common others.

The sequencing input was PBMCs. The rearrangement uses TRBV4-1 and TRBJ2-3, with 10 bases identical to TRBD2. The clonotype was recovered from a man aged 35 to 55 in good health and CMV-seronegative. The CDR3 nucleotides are TGCGCCAGCAGCCAAGTCGTAGCGGGAGGCGCAGATACGCAGTATTTT. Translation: CASSQVVAGGADTQYF.